This TCR beta chain was identified during a study of lymphopenia after photon versus proton radiotherapy. Notes on the study in general: After the lymphocyte nadir, photon-treated repertoires showed oligoclonal expansion, especially of CD8+ Temra cells. A bigger post-nadir fall in TCR diversity correlated inversely with survival time in deceased patients.

Sequenced by immunoSEQ multiplex PCR; TCRdb stores in-frame clones only, minus some. The table lists about 70,000 clones, 75% to 90% of them singletons. About this clone itself: What it binds is not known.

This CDR3 contains 15 residues. Trimming pared 1 base from V and 1 base from J, leaving 7 bases between. The germline gives CDR1 SEHNR, CDR2 FQNEAQ (reference sequence). This material consisted of peripheral blood, taken from a patient treated with proton-based radiotherapy. The source is a man older than 75 with esophageal cancer. This chain links TRBV7-9 with TRBJ1-4; a weak D match, TRBD1 (5 bases). This chain's CDR3 is CASSLDGGTNEKLFF. In nucleotides, the CDR3 is TGTGCCAGCAGCTTAGACGGGGGAACTAATGAAAAACTGTTTTTT. The whole variable domain, filled in from reference TRBV7-9 and TRBJ1-4, reads DTGVSQNPRHKITKRGQNVTFRCDPISEHNRLYWYRQTLGQGPEFLTYFQNEAQLEKSRLLSDRFSAERPKGSFSTLEIQRTEQGDSAMYLCASSLDGGTNEKLFFGSGTQLSVL.